The present T cell receptor (beta chain) was sequenced within a study of cytomegalovirus exposure and HLA in healthy donors. Primers included in the PCR were 60 Vbeta and 13 Jbeta primers. Produced via immunoSEQ multiplex PCR; TCRdb's table is partial and in-frame only. The sample has 100,000 to 150,000 clones, 83% seen once. Note on this clone: The junction differs from germline at one of its ends, possibly a read error.

Germline V gene sequence: CDR1 DFQATT, CDR2 SNEGSKA (reference sequence). The CDR3 is 8 residues long. This clonotype originated in a man younger than 35 in good health and CMV-seropositive. V and J are TRBV20-1 and TRBJ1-2; the D is unclear. Sequencing was carried out using PBMCs. The CDR3 reads CSARGAGF. DNA for the CDR3: TGCAGTGCTAGAGGGGCGGGCTTC.